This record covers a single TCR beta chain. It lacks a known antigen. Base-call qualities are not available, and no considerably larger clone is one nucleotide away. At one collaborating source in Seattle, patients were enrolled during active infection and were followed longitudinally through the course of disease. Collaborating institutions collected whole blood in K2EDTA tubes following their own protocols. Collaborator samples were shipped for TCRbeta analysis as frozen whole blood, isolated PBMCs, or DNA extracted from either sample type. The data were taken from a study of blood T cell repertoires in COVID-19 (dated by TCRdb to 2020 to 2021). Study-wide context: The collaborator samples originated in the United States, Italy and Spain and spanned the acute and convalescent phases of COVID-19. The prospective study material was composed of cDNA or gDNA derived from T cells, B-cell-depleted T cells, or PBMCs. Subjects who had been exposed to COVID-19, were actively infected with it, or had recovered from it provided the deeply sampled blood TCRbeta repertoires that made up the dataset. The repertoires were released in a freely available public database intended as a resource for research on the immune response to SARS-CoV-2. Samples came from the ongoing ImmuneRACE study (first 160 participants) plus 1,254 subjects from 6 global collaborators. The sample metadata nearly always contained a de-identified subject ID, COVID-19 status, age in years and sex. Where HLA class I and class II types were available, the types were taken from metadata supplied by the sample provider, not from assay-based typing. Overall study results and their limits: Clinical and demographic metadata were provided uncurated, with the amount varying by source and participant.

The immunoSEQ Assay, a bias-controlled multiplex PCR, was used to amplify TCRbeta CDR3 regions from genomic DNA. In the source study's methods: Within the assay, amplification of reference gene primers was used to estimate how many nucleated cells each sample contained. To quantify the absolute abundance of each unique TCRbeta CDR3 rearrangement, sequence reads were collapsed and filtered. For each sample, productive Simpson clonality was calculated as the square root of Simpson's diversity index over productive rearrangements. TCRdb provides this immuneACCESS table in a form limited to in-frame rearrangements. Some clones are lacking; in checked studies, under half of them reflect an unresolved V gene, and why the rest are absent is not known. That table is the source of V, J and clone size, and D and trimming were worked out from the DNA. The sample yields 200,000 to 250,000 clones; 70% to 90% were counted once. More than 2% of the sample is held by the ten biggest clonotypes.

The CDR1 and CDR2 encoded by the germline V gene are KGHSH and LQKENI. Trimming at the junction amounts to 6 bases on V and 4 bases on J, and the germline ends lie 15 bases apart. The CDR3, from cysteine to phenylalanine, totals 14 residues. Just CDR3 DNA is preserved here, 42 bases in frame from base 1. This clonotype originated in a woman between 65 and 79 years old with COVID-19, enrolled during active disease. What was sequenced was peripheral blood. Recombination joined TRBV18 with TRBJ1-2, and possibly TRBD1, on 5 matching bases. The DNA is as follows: TGTGCCAGCTCTCCATCGGGGGGAGCCTATGGCTACACCTTC. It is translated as CASSPSGGAYGYTF.